This is a list of T cell receptor beta chains from one sample in a study of technical replicates of blood from a few donors. The data were produced by immunoSEQ multiplex PCR, yet TCRdb's version contains in-frame clones alone and is incomplete. The sample gives about 94,000 clones, more than 90% of which show up once; 0.22% is in the top ten. Material: T cells isolated from PBMCs. The origin of the receptors is a human donor in good health. Each CDR3 is given with its conserved first and last residue. D genes are given only for firm matches. Only some rows state a clone size, as once, few, many or a class for expanded clones.

CDR3 DNA	CDR3 protein	V gene	J gene	clone size	D gene
TGTGCCACCAGCAGAGCCGTTAATGAAAAACTGTTTTTT	CATSRAVNEKLFF	TRBV15	TRBJ1-4	.	.
TGTGCCAGCAGCTCTACGAAAACTAGCGGGAGTTACTACGAGCAGTACTTC	CASSSTKTSGSYYEQYF	TRBV7-8	TRBJ2-7	.	TRBD2
TGTGCCAGCAGCTTAGGAGGGGGCGAGTACGAGCAGTACTTC	CASSLGGGEYEQYF	TRBV7-8	TRBJ2-7	.	TRBD1
TGTGCCAGCAGTGAAGCGGGGGAGACAGATACGCAGTATTTT	CASSEAGETDTQYF	TRBV6-4	TRBJ2-3	.	TRBD2
TGTGCCTGGAGTGTCAGGGGTAATGAGCAGTTCTTC	CAWSVRGNEQFF	TRBV30	TRBJ2-1	.	.
TGCGCCAGCAGCCAAGAGGTCACCAGGGACTATGAGCAGTTCTTC	CASSQEVTRDYEQFF	TRBV4-1	TRBJ2-1	.	.
TGTGCCAGCAGCGTCGGACTGACCTCCTACGAGCAGTACTTC	CASSVGLTSYEQYF	TRBV9	TRBJ2-7	.	.
TGTGCCAGCAGTTACTTGGACAGCTCCTACGAGCAGTACTTC	CASSYLDSSYEQYF	TRBV6-5	TRBJ2-7	once	.
TGCGCCAGCAGCGACCGACCAGGTGAAAAACTGTTTTTT	CASSDRPGEKLFF	TRBV5-1	TRBJ1-4	once	.
TGTGCCAGCAGGGTAGGACAGGGGAACACTGAAGCTTTCTTT	CASRVGQGNTEAFF	TRBV9	TRBJ1-1	.	TRBD1
TGCGCCAGCAGCCAACCACTAGCGGGGGCCGGAGATGAGCAGTTCTTC	CASSQPLAGAGDEQFF	TRBV4-1	TRBJ2-1	.	TRBD2
TGCGCCAGCACCGGAGGGACTAGCGGGGGGGCAGAGACCCAGTACTTC	CASTGGTSGGAETQYF	TRBV5-1	TRBJ2-5	.	TRBD2
TGTGCCAGCAGCATTTACGCCGAGGAGTACTTC	CASSIYAEEYF	TRBV11-2	TRBJ2-7	.	.
TGTGCCAGCACCCCCTACAGGGGGCGAAGTGAAAAACTGTTTTTT	CASTPYRGRSEKLFF	TRBV6-5	TRBJ1-4	.	TRBD1
TGTGCCACCAGCATGCGGGGCGTTGAAAAACTGTTTTTT	CATSMRGVEKLFF	TRBV15	TRBJ1-4	.	.
TGTGCCAGCAGCGAACAGGGACTCCCCTACGAGCAGTACTTC	CASSEQGLPYEQYF	TRBV2	TRBJ2-7	.	.
TGTGCCAGTAGGGGTAGCGGGGGGCCGAATGAGCAGTTCTTC	CASRGSGGPNEQFF	TRBV19	TRBJ2-1	.	TRBD2
TGTGCCAGCAGCTTCGACAGTAGGAACACTGAAGCTTTCTTT	CASSFDSRNTEAFF	TRBV5-4	TRBJ1-1	once	.
TGTGCCAGCACCCCTTGGGGGGACCCAGATACGCAGTATTTT	CASTPWGDPDTQYF	TRBV28	TRBJ2-3	.	.
TGCGCCAGCAGCTTGGACAGGGGGACGGTCTACGAGCAGTACTTC	CASSLDRGTVYEQYF	TRBV5-1	TRBJ2-7	.	TRBD1
TGTGCCAGCAGTCCACAACTTAGCGGCTCTGGGGCCAACGTCCTGACTTTC	CASSPQLSGSGANVLTF	TRBV27	TRBJ2-6	.	.
TGTGCCAGCAGCTCGGACAGGGGGACTTCACCCCTCCACTTT	CASSSDRGTSPLHF	TRBV5-6	TRBJ1-6	.	TRBD1
TGTGCCAGCAGCCCGGGACAGCTTTTCTCAGAGACCCAGTACTTC	CASSPGQLFSETQYF	TRBV7-9	TRBJ2-5	.	TRBD1
TGTGCTAGTGACAACAGGGGGCGAGGTAATTACACTGAAGCTTTCTTT	CASDNRGRGNYTEAFF	TRBV12-5	TRBJ1-1	.	TRBD1
TGTGCCAGCAGCTTAGGGGCAGGGCTGGACAATGAGCAGTTCTTC	CASSLGAGLDNEQFF	TRBV7-9	TRBJ2-1	.	.
TGCGCCAGCAGTGAGTCTTCGACGGGCACTGAAGCTTTCTTT	CASSESSTGTEAFF	TRBV10-1	TRBJ1-1	.	.
TGTGCCAGCAGCGTAGCAGCGGGAGGCCAGGGCTACGAGCAGTACTTC	CASSVAAGGQGYEQYF	TRBV9	TRBJ2-7	.	TRBD2
TGTGCCAGCAGCGCACCCAACGCGGGGGTTTCCTACAATGAGCAGTTCTTC	CASSAPNAGVSYNEQFF	TRBV9	TRBJ2-1	.	TRBD2
TGTGCCAGCAGCTTAGTGGGACTAGCGGCAAGCTCCTACAATGAGCAGTTCTTC	CASSLVGLAASSYNEQFF	TRBV7-2	TRBJ2-1	.	TRBD2
TGTGCCTGGAGTTTTAACAGGGATGAAAAACTGTTTTTT	CAWSFNRDEKLFF	TRBV30	TRBJ1-4	once	.
TGTGCCAGTAGTATAGTTGCGGATAGCAATCAGCCCCAGCATTTT	CASSIVADSNQPQHF	TRBV19	TRBJ1-5	.	.
TGCGCCAGCAGCTTGGGGGTATCCGGGACAGGGCTGGAGGAGCTGTTTTTT	CASSLGVSGTGLEELFF	TRBV5-1	TRBJ2-2	.	TRBD1
TGCGCCAGCAGCGGCAACAATGAGCAGTTCTTC	CASSGNNEQFF	TRBV5-1	TRBJ2-1	.	.
TGTGCCAGCAGAGGACAGGGTGGCTCACCCCTCCACTTT	CASRGQGGSPLHF	TRBV2	TRBJ1-6	.	TRBD1
TGTGCCAGCAGTTTTCTAGCGGGAGGATTAGATACGGGCACAGATACGCAGTATTTT	CASSFLAGGLDTGTDTQYF	TRBV7-6	TRBJ2-3	.	TRBD2
TGTGCCAGCAGTCGACAGGGGGGCTACGAGCAGTACTTC	CASSRQGGYEQYF	TRBV28	TRBJ2-7	.	TRBD1
TGTGCCAGCAGTTACTCGGGGGGCACTGAAGCTTTCTTT	CASSYSGGTEAFF	TRBV6-5	TRBJ1-1	once	.
TGTGCCAGCAGCTTAGACAGAAATGAAGCTTTCTTT	CASSLDRNEAFF	TRBV7-9	TRBJ1-1	.	.
TGTGCCAGCAGCTCCAGCTTAGCGGGGCTCCTTACGATTGGGCAGTACTTC	CASSSSLAGLLTIGQYF	TRBV5-4	TRBJ2-7	.	TRBD2
TGTGCCAGCAGCTTGGGCGCTAGCGGCGAGCAGTACTTC	CASSLGASGEQYF	TRBV5-8	TRBJ2-7	.	TRBD2
TGTGCCAGCAGTTACTCGCGACTCCAGGGGGCAGATACGCAGTATTTT	CASSYSRLQGADTQYF	TRBV6-5	TRBJ2-3	.	TRBD1
TGCGCCAGCAGCCAGCCGACAGGGCGCTACAATGAGCAGTTCTTC	CASSQPTGRYNEQFF	TRBV4-1	TRBJ2-1	once	TRBD1
TGTGCCAGCGCGGGGGCAGGGGCATTATACGAGCAGTACTTC	CASAGAGALYEQYF	TRBV6-5	TRBJ2-7	.	.
TGTGCCAGCAACATTCAGGGGTATAGCTCCTACAATGAGCAGTTCTTC	CASNIQGYSSYNEQFF	TRBV27	TRBJ2-1	.	.
TGTGCCAGCAGTATCGACAGGGGCCCAGATACGCAGTATTTT	CASSIDRGPDTQYF	TRBV27	TRBJ2-3	.	TRBD1